This is a list of T cell receptor beta chains from one sample in a study of T cell responses to AZD1222 COVID-19 vaccine. TCRdb's copy holds only in-frame clones and misses some; the assay was immunoSEQ multiplex PCR. The repertoire holds about 97,000 clones, with nearly 90% as singletons. The sequencing used peripheral blood, collected on day 0 of AZD1222 vaccination. These receptors were obtained from an adult in good health. The CDR3 runs from the conserved cysteine through the conserved F or W. D genes are given only for firm matches. Where a row states a size, it is once, few, many or the class of an expanded clone; other rows omit it.

J,V,D,length,size,DNA,CDR3
TRBJ1-2,TRBV7-3,.,14,.,TGTGCCAGCAGCTTAGGCCCTTCAGGCAATGGCTACACCTTC,CASSLGPSGNGYTF
TRBJ1-1,TRBV11-3,.,17,.,TGTGCCAGCAGCTCCCGGAATTGGCTCTTAGGGGACACTGAAGCTTTCTTT,CASSSRNWLLGDTEAFF
TRBJ2-3,TRBV11-2,.,15,.,TGTGCCAGCAGCTTAGTGGGGGGGCAGGCAGATACGCAGTATTTT,CASSLVGGQADTQYF
TRBJ2-7,TRBV5-1,.,12,few,TGCGCCAGCAGCTTGGACACCTACGAGCAGTACTTC,CASSLDTYEQYF
TRBJ2-1,TRBV2,.,14,.,TGTGCCAGCAGGCCTCACCTAGCTACAGGCGAGCAGTTCTTC,CASRPHLATGEQFF
TRBJ1-4,TRBV30,.,14,.,TGTGCCTGGAGCGAGGGACTTTTAAATGAAAAACTGTTTTTT,CAWSEGLLNEKLFF
TRBJ1-3,TRBV3-1/TRBV3-2,.,11,.,TGTGCCACTAGCTCGGGACTCACCATATATTTT,CATSSGLTIYF
TRBJ1-5,TRBV6-5,.,12,.,TGTGCCAGCAGTTCCTACGGTCAGCCCCAGCATTTT,CASSSYGQPQHF
TRBJ2-1,TRBV3-1/TRBV3-2,.,14,.,TGTGCCAGCAGCCAAGATGAGGTGGTACGCAAGCAGTTCTTC,CASSQDEVVRKQFF
TRBJ2-6,TRBV10-3,TRBD2,16,.,TGTGCCATCGGTCTAGCGGGGGGGACTGGGGCCAACGTCCTGACTTTC,CAIGLAGGTGANVLTF
TRBJ1-1,TRBV18,.,12,.,TGTGCCAGCTCCTCGGGGAGCACTGAAGCTTTCTTT,CASSSGSTEAFF
TRBJ1-1,TRBV30,.,14,.,TGTGCCTGGAGTCTGGCTCCTGCGGGCACTGAAGCTTTCTTT,CAWSLAPAGTEAFF
TRBJ2-7,TRBV7-8,.,18,.,TGTGCCAGCAGCTTAGATGGGACTGGGCGGACCATCCCCTACGAGCAGTACTTC,CASSLDGTGRTIPYEQYF
TRBJ1-2,TRBV5-5,.,14,.,TGTGCCAGCAGCTTGGTCGTCAGGGAAAATGGCTACACCTTC,CASSLVVRENGYTF
TRBJ1-4,TRBV19,.,16,.,TGTGCCAGTAGTACTTCGACAGCCGCAACTAATGAAAAACTGTTTTTT,CASSTSTAATNEKLFF
TRBJ2-1,TRBV28,TRBD2,14,few,TGTGCCACCGCCGAGCGGGGGTTTCCCAATGAGCAGTTCTTC,CATAERGFPNEQFF
TRBJ1-4,TRBV5-5,.,18,once,TGTGCCAGCAGCCCGTTTGGGGGAAGTTCGGTGGGTAATGAAAAACTGTTTTTT,CASSPFGGSSVGNEKLFF
TRBJ2-4,TRBV6-2/TRBV6-3,TRBD2,14,.,TGTGCCAGCAGTTCCGGGACTAGCGGGGGCCAAGGGTACTTC,CASSSGTSGGQGYF
TRBJ2-2,TRBV6-5,.,15,.,TGTGCCAGCAGGGACGTCAACCCATACACCGGGGAGCTGTTTTTT,CASRDVNPYTGELFF
TRBJ2-5,TRBV30,.,12,.,TGTGCCTGGAGTAAGGGGGGACGACGTATGGACTTC,CAWSKGGRRMDF
TRBJ1-2,TRBV7-2,.,19,.,TGTGCCAGCAGCTTAAGGCGGCTTCGGGGGGAGAGGAGCAACTATGGCTACACCTTC,CASSLRRLRGERSNYGYTF
TRBJ2-3,TRBV24-1,.,13,.,TGTGCCACCAGTGATCTTGTCACAGATACGCAGTATTTT,CATSDLVTDTQYF
TRBJ2-7,TRBV19,.,17,.,TGTGCCAGTAGTATAGATCGAGATCTCAGGGCCCCCTACGAGCAGTACTTC,CASSIDRDLRAPYEQYF
TRBJ1-5,TRBV9,.,14,.,TGTGCCAGCAGCGTAGGAGGACTCAATCAGCCCCAGCATTTT,CASSVGGLNQPQHF
TRBJ1-2,TRBV10-3,.,13,.,TGTGCCATCAGTTCACAGGGAAACTATGGCTACACCTTC,CAISSQGNYGYTF
TRBJ1-1,TRBV7-2,.,14,.,TGTGCCAGCAGCTTAGCGAGGGAGAACACTGAAGCTTTCTTT,CASSLARENTEAFF
TRBJ1-1,TRBV9,.,13,.,TGTGCCAGCAGCGTAGTAGCGGGGAGTGAAGCTTTCTTT,CASSVVAGSEAFF
TRBJ1-2,TRBV30,.,14,few,TGTGCCTGGACCCAGGCAGGGACCCACTATGGCTACACCTTC,CAWTQAGTHYGYTF
TRBJ1-1,TRBV3-1/TRBV3-2,.,13,.,TGTGCCAGCAGCGGGAGACTACAGGTAGAGGCTTTCTTT,CASSGRLQVEAFF
TRBJ2-7,TRBV12-5,.,13,.,TGTGCTAGTGGTTTTGGCCCTCCCTACGAGCAGTACTTC,CASGFGPPYEQYF
TRBJ1-4,TRBV2,.,14,.,TGTGCCAGCACTACAGCCGCCACTAATGAAAAACTGTTTTTT,CASTTAATNEKLFF
TRBJ1-4,TRBV5-6,TRBD1,14,.,TGTGCCAGCAGCAGTCGACAGGGGGATGAAAAACTGTTTTTT,CASSSRQGDEKLFF
TRBJ2-5,TRBV2,.,11,.,TGTGCCAGCATGTTGCGAGAGACCCAGTACTTC,CASMLRETQYF
TRBJ2-1,TRBV9,TRBD2,17,.,TGTGCCAGCAGCGGCGAGCACCGGGCTAGCGGTTACAATGAGCAGTTCTTC,CASSGEHRASGYNEQFF
TRBJ1-3,TRBV5-4,.,15,.,TGTGCCAGCAGCTTGGACGCCCGCTCTGGAAACACCATATATTTT,CASSLDARSGNTIYF
TRBJ2-7,TRBV11-2,.,12,.,TGTGCCAGCAGCTTGGGGGGGCCAGGGAAGTACTTC,CASSLGGPGKYF
TRBJ2-3,TRBV5-1,TRBD1,17,.,TGCGCCAGCAGCTTGCCGGGGACAGGGGGTAATACAGATACGCAGTATTTT,CASSLPGTGGNTDTQYF
TRBJ2-5,TRBV19,TRBD2,16,.,TGTGCCAGTAGTATCGTGGCGGGGGGGGTCCAAGAGACCCAGTACTTC,CASSIVAGGVQETQYF
TRBJ1-1,TRBV6-5,.,11,.,TGTGCCAGCACGAGAAACACTGAAGCTTTCTTT,CASTRNTEAFF
TRBJ2-7,TRBV3-1/TRBV3-2,.,15,.,TGTGCCAGCAGCCCGACGACAAGAAGCTCCTACGAGCAGTACTTC,CASSPTTRSSYEQYF
TRBJ1-5,TRBV7-8,.,14,.,TGTGCCAGCAGCGGTGGGACGAAGAATCAGCCCCAGCATTTT,CASSGGTKNQPQHF
TRBJ1-2,TRBV3-1/TRBV3-2,TRBD1,15,.,TGTGCCAGCAGCCTGGGGACAGGGAAGCCCTATGGCTACACCTTC,CASSLGTGKPYGYTF
TRBJ2-7,TRBV2,TRBD2,15,.,TGTGCCAGCACCCCCCGGACGGGGGGCTCCTACGAGCAGTACTTC,CASTPRTGGSYEQYF
TRBJ2-2,TRBV5-5,TRBD2,16,.,TGTGCCAGCAGCTTGAGGATAGCGGGGGGTGCCGGGGAGCTGTTTTTT,CASSLRIAGGAGELFF
TRBJ1-4,TRBV6-5,.,14,.,TGTGCCAGCACCCCGAGCAGTGCATATGAAAAACTGTTTTTT,CASTPSSAYEKLFF
TRBJ2-6,TRBV19,TRBD2,13,once,TGTGCCACCTCGGGGGGAGGGGCCAACGTCCTGACTTTC,CATSGGGANVLTF
TRBJ2-7,TRBV7-8,.,14,.,TGTGCCAGCAGCTTAGTAAACTTGGCGAACGAGCAGTACTTC,CASSLVNLANEQYF
TRBJ1-1,TRBV6-5,TRBD1,13,many,TGTGCCAGCAGTCCCAGGGACAGCAGTGAAGCTTTCTTT,CASSPRDSSEAFF
TRBJ1-1,TRBV29-1,.,14,.,TGCAGCGTTGAGCAAACAGGACCGAACACTGAAGCTTTCTTT,CSVEQTGPNTEAFF
TRBJ1-6,TRBV7-8,TRBD1,14,.,TGTGCCAGCAGCGCGCCGACAGGGTATTCACCCCTCCACTTT,CASSAPTGYSPLHF
TRBJ1-2,TRBV7-9,.,17,once,TGTGCCAGCAGCTTAATGGCAGGAGGGATTTCTAACTATGGCTACACCTTC,CASSLMAGGISNYGYTF